The 10 T cell receptor beta chains listed next were all sequenced from one sample in a study of T-cell memory formation after mild COVID-19. TCRdb re-derived calls from the 5' RACE reads in MiXCR, one entry per CDR3 protein. This table holds some 490,000 distinct CDR3 sequences, about 18% found once. Specimen: PBMCs or a T cell subset sorted from them (not recorded which). These receptors were taken from an adult woman who had mild COVID-19 (a few samples of this study predate the infection). Cell type and time point are not known.

This clonotype was counted between two and nine times. V and J are TRBV12-5 and TRBJ2-7, with D hard to call. The germline V and J ends were trimmed by 7 bases and 3 bases, with 10 bases remaining between them. The CDR3 length is 12 residues. The germline gives CDR1 LGHNT, CDR2 FRNRAP. CDR3 loop: CASANSLYEQYF. The DNA for the CDR3 is TGTGCTAGTGCAAATAGCCTCTACGAGCAGTACTTC.

A note on this clonotype: Just one base apart from a much larger clone, this may be a read error. This chain uses TRBV9 with TRBJ2-7; no firm D call. The V end was cut by 0 bases, the J end by 0 bases, with 7 bases between. Germline V gene sequence: CDR1 SGDLS, CDR2 YYNGEE. The CDR3 runs 14 residues. CDR3 nucleotide sequence: TGTGCCAGCAGCGTAGGACGGAGCTCCTACGAGCAGTACTTC. Translation gives CASSVGRSSYEQYF.

This sequence joins TRBV12-3 or TRBV12-4 and TRBJ1-1; D might be TRBD1 (6 bases). Trimming removed 5 bases from V and 8 bases from J, with 12 bases in between. This CDR3 contains 12 residues. CDR3 residues: CASSNTGTEAFF. CDR3 nucleotides: TGTGCCAGCAGTAACACCGGGACAGAAGCTTTCTTT.

This clonotype was observed a few times. This chain uses TRBV20-1 with TRBJ2-1, with 15 bases matching TRBD2. The germline gives CDR1 DFQATT, CDR2 SNEGSKA (reference sequence). CDR3 length equals 20 residues. Trimming cost V 0 bases and J 5 bases; bases outside gene matches: 14. CDR3 nucleotides: TGCAGTGCTAGAGATCGGTGGACTAGCGGGAGGGCCCTCTTTAACAATGAGCAGTTCTTC. Protein product: CSARDRWTSGRALFNNEQFF.

The V and J genes are TRBV18 and TRBJ2-1; the match to TRBD2 covers 11 bases. After removal of 6 bases from V and 6 bases from J, the junction contained 10 bases not matched to a gene. Per germline, CDR1 KGHSH and CDR2 LQKENI. CDR3 length equals 16 residues. The CDR3 bases are TGTGCCAGCTCCCTTAGCGGGGGGGTCGGCGGCAATGAGCAGTTCTTC. It specifies CASSLSGGVGGNEQFF. Drawing the rest from reference TRBV18 and TRBJ2-1, the complete variable domain is NAGVMQNPRHLVRRRGQEARLRCSPMKGHSHVYWYRQLPEEGLKFMVYLQKENIIDESGMPKERFSAEFPKEGPSILRIQQVVRGDSAAYFCASSLSGGVGGNEQFFGPGTRLTVL.

The chain carries TRBV7-9 and TRBJ2-1, with TRBD2 as a possible D gene (5 bases). The V end lost 1 base, the J end lost 7 bases, and 23 bases lay between the germline ends. This CDR3 comprises 18 residues. Germline V gene sequence: CDR1 SEHNR, CDR2 FQNEAQ (reference sequence). The CDR3 coding sequence is TGTGCCAGCAGCTTAGAGCGGCTGAGCGTTGTTACCCTTAATGAGCAGTTCTTC. Amino acids: CASSLERLSVVTLNEQFF.

The chain couples TRBV4-1 to TRBJ2-7; 14 bases map to TRBD2. After removal of 1 base from V and 4 bases from J, the junction contained 9 bases not matched to a gene. This CDR3 comprises 18 residues. Per the germline V gene, CDR1 is MGHRA and CDR2 is YSYEKL. DNA of the CDR3: TGCGCCAGCAGCCAAGTGGATGGAGGGACTAGCGGGGGATACGAGCAGTACTTC. Encoded protein: CASSQVDGGTSGGYEQYF.

Concerning this clonotype itself: A much larger clone is a single base away; this may be a read error. The V gene is TRBV5-5, the J gene TRBJ1-1; TRBD1 might be the D (6 bases). This CDR3 has 13 residues. Germline V gene data show CDR1 as SGHKS and CDR2 as YYEKEE (reference sequence). The CDR3 region is CASSRTVGAEDFF. The CDR3 region has the DNA TGTGCCAGCAGCCGGACGGTGGGGGCTGAAGATTTCTTT.

This clonotype was observed at least ten times. J is TRBJ2-1 and V is TRBV15; the D is unclear. The V end lost 5 bases, the J end lost 0 bases, and 11 bases lay between the germline ends. In germline, CDR1 is LNHNV, CDR2 YYDKDF (reference sequence). The CDR3 covers 15 residues. CDR3 sequence: CATSSRSSSYNEQFF. CDR3 nucleotide sequence: TGTGCCACCAGCTCACGATCGAGCTCCTACAATGAGCAGTTCTTC.

This clonotype was seen repeatedly, ten times or more. The chain has TRBV4-2 and TRBJ1-1; D is undetermined. The germline V gene has CDR1 LGHNA and CDR2 YNFKEQ. Between the trimmed V and J ends, which lost 0 bases and 6 bases, there was a span of 8 bases. CDR3 length equals 13 residues. The CDR3 coding sequence is TGTGCCAGCAGCCAAGACTATGATGCTGAAGCTTTCTTT. Its translation: CASSQDYDAEAFF.